The 25 T cell receptor beta chains given below trace back to one sample, sequenced in a study of cytomegalovirus exposure and HLA in healthy donors. The PCR contained 60 Vbeta and 13 Jbeta primers. Data came from immunoSEQ multiplex PCR; TCRdb stores just in-frame clones and leaves some out. In the table there are some 120,000 clones, less than 85% of which are singletons. Material for sequencing was PBMCs. The source is a man aged 25 to 40 in good health and CMV-seronegative.

The rearrangement uses TRBV27 and TRBJ2-5; 13 bases agree with TRBD2. This CDR3 has 13 residues. CDR1 and CDR2 from the germline V gene are MNHEY and SMNVEV (reference sequence). The CDR3 region has the DNA TGTGCAACCGGGACTAGCGGGACGGAGACCCAGTACTTC. Translation gives CATGTSGTETQYF.

As to this clone: Additional DNA sequences in this sample encode the identical CDR3. The rearrangement uses TRBV6-1 and TRBJ2-1; 7 nucleotides agree with TRBD2. The CDR3 sequence is 15 residues long. Per germline, CDR1 MNHNS and CDR2 SASEGT. V trimming: 4 bases; J trimming: 5 bases; junction bases outside the gene matches: 8. The CDR3 here is CASSGGLSDNNEQFF. Here the CDR3 DNA reads TGTGCCAGCAGTGGGGGACTAAGTGACAACAATGAGCAGTTCTTC.

This clone was observed once. The rearrangement joins TRBV19 to TRBJ2-2; possible D gene TRBD1, 5 bases. Trimming took off 4 bases at V and 3 bases at J, with 9 bases between the two ends. Germline loops: CDR1 LNHDA, CDR2 SQIVND (reference sequence). This CDR3 has 14 amino acids. Written as DNA, the CDR3 is TGTGCCAGTAGTAACGGACATTACACCGGGGAGCTGTTTTTT. Translating it yields CASSNGHYTGELFF.

V gene TRBV5-1 combines with J gene TRBJ2-1, with TRBD2 identical over 10 bases. V was pared by 4 bases and J by 8 bases, with 6 bases of the junction left unmatched. The CDR3 covers 14 residues. The V gene's germline CDR1 is SGHRS and CDR2 YFSETQ. The CDR3 DNA is TGCGCCAGCAGCCCGGGACTAGCGTCACATGAGCAGTTCTTC. Translated: CASSPGLASHEQFF.

This clone was recorded only once. V and J are TRBV9 and TRBJ2-3, with a possible D match to TRBD2 (6 bases). V was cut by 3 bases and J by 0 bases, with 8 bases left in between. The CDR3 extends over 14 amino acids. The V gene's germline CDR1 is SGDLS and CDR2 YYNGEE. The DNA for the CDR3 is TGTGCCAGCAGCGGGACTACTAGCACAGATACGCAGTATTTT. Its translation: CASSGTTSTDTQYF.

The chain has TRBV28 and TRBJ2-7; 10 bases match TRBD2. The CDR3 sequence is 16 residues long. Trimming removed 4 bases from V and 3 bases from J; junction bases left unmatched: 9. Germline CDR1 reads MDHEN; CDR2 reads SYDVKM. CDR3 bases: TGTGCCAGCAGTTCTCACAGCGGGAGGGAGTTCTACGAGCAGTACTTC. It specifies CASSSHSGREFYEQYF. Looking up the rest from reference TRBV28 and TRBJ2-7 gives the full variable domain: DVKVTQSSRYLVKRTGEKVFLECVQDMDHENMFWYRQDPGLGLRLIYFSYDVKMKEKGDIPEGYSVSREKKERFSLILESASTNQTSMYLCASSSHSGREFYEQYFGPGTRLTVT.

The J gene is TRBJ2-1, the V gene TRBV15; D possibly corresponds to TRBD1 (6 bases). This CDR3 region has 14 residues. With 2 bases removed from V and 8 bases from J, the gap between germline ends came to 13 bases. Germline V lookup: CDR1 LNHNV, CDR2 YYDKDF (reference sequence). CDR3 residues: CATSRPTQGDEQFF. The CDR3 nucleotides read TGTGCCACCAGCAGACCGACACAGGGCGATGAGCAGTTCTTC.

The chain is built from TRBV6-1 and TRBJ1-1; D unclear. Germline CDR1 MNHNS, CDR2 SASEGT. Trimming left V 2 bases short and J 5 bases short, with 12 bases between. The CDR3 totals 14 residues. CDR3 protein: CASSETEGRTEAFF. The CDR3 bases are TGTGCCAGCAGTGAAACTGAGGGAAGGACTGAAGCTTTCTTT.

The rearrangement joins TRBV28 to TRBJ1-5; D is unclear. The CDR3 consists of 16 residues. The V end lost 5 bases, the J end lost 0 bases, and 14 bases lay between the germline ends. Germline V gene lookup returns CDR1 MDHEN and CDR2 SYDVKM. The CDR3 is CASSESRRVSNQPQHF. In DNA, the CDR3 is TGTGCCAGCAGTGAATCTCGGAGGGTTAGCAATCAGCCCCAGCATTTT.

This clone has a single count. The V and J genes are TRBV25-1 and TRBJ2-5, with D perhaps TRBD2 (6 bases). Deletions cut 4 bases from V and 5 bases from J, with 8 bases between. From germline, CDR1 is MGHDK and CDR2 SYGVNS. The CDR3 is 12 residues long. The DNA for the CDR3 is TGTGCCAGCAGTGGGGGGGTCGAGACCCAGTACTTC. It yields the protein CASSGGVETQYF. Combining the CDR3 with reference TRBV25-1 and TRBJ2-5 gives the whole variable domain EADIYQTPRYLVIGTGKKITLECSQTMGHDKMYWYQQDPGMELHLIHYSYGVNSTEKGDLSSESTVSRIRTEHFPLTLESARPSHTSQYLCASSGGVETQYFGPGTRLLVL.

The V gene is TRBV4-1, the J gene TRBJ2-2; D not resolved. The length of the CDR3 is 13 residues. The V gene lost 1 base and the J gene lost 4 bases, with 4 bases spanning the gap. CDR1 is MGHRA and CDR2 is YSYEKL in the germline V gene. CDR3 loop: CASSQVRTGELFF. DNA of the CDR3: TGCGCCAGCAGCCAAGTTCGCACCGGGGAGCTGTTTTTT.

On this clone: The junction does not match germline at one end; this may be a read error. The chain links TRBV7-2 to TRBJ1-5; unclear D gene. Germline V CDR1 and CDR2: SGHTA, FQGNSA. The CDR3 is 14 residues long. CDR3 in amino acids: CASSIYHSNQPQNF. CDR3 sequence (DNA): TGTGCCAGCAGCATCTACCATAGCAATCAGCCCCAGAATTTT.

The rearrangement joins TRBV27 to TRBJ2-2, with TRBD1 matching over 7 bases. V gave up 5 bases and J gave up 5 bases; unmatched junction bases: 11. CDR3 length: 16 amino acids. CDR1 MNHEY and CDR2 SMNVEV come from the germline V gene (reference sequence). CDR3 coding DNA: TGTGCCAGCAGTATCGATTTAGGGGGCCGGACCGGGGAGCTGTTTTTT. The encoded protein is CASSIDLGGRTGELFF.

This clone was counted a few times. The chain recombines TRBV5-6 with TRBJ2-2; 9 nucleotides match TRBD2. Per the germline V gene, CDR1 is SGHDT and CDR2 is YYEEEE. The CDR3 is 16 residues long. J gave up 8 bases and V 0 bases, and 8 bases lay outside the gene matches. The CDR3 reads CASSLAAGGPEGELFF. DNA for the CDR3: TGTGCCAGCAGCTTGGCCGCGGGAGGGCCTGAGGGGGAGCTGTTTTTT.

This clone was observed a few times. V usage is TRBV4-1 and J usage is TRBJ2-5; 8 positions match TRBD1. In germline, CDR1 is MGHRA, CDR2 YSYEKL. This CDR3 is 14 amino acids long. After removal of 5 bases from V and 5 bases from J, the junction contained 7 bases not matched to a gene. Here the CDR3 DNA reads TGCGCCAGCAGCTTTCAGGGGGCGAGGGAGACCCAGTACTTC. As protein: CASSFQGARETQYF.

J is TRBJ1-2 and V is TRBV7-9; weak D call: TRBD1 (6 bases). Trimming shortened V by 8 bases and J by 4 bases, and 17 bases separated the two germline ends. Germline CDR1 and CDR2: SEHNR and FQNEAQ (reference sequence). The CDR3 runs to 14 residues. CDR3 nucleotides: TGTGCCAGCTCTGCTACAGGGATTTCCTATGGCTACACCTTC. It translates to CASSATGISYGYTF.

This clone showed up just a few times. V usage is TRBV2 and J usage is TRBJ2-1, with TRBD2 matching over 15 bases. V trimming: 11 bases; J trimming: 5 bases; junction bases outside the gene matches: 7. Per germline, CDR1 SNHLY and CDR2 FYNNEI. The CDR3 contains 15 residues. DNA for the CDR3: TGTGCCGCCGGGACTAGCGGGAGGAAGCACAATGAGCAGTTCTTC. Translating it yields CAAGTSGRKHNEQFF.

The chain uses TRBV2 and TRBJ2-1, with 10 nucleotides matching TRBD1. After removal of 6 bases from V and 6 bases from J, the junction contained 8 bases not matched to a gene. The CDR3 spans 15 residues. Germline CDR1 is SNHLY and CDR2 is FYNNEI. The CDR3 here is CASSPGQGLLNEQFF. DNA for the CDR3: TGTGCCAGCAGCCCGGGACAGGGGTTACTCAATGAGCAGTTCTTC.

The J gene is TRBJ2-5, the V gene TRBV6-5; 11 bases match TRBD2. Germline-derived CDR1 and CDR2 are MNHEY and SVGAGI. The V segment lost 4 bases and the J segment 5 bases; nucleotides outside the gene matches: 3. This CDR3 spans 14 amino acids. The CDR3 reads CASSSRTSGETQYF. CDR3 sequence (DNA): TGTGCCAGCAGTTCTAGGACTAGCGGGGAGACCCAGTACTTC.

The chain uses TRBV27 and TRBJ2-1; TRBD2 aligns across 10 bases. V lost 0 bases and J lost 8; bases outside the gene matches: 10. Germline assignment: CDR1 MNHEY and CDR2 SMNVEV (reference sequence). The CDR3 runs 17 residues. CDR3 DNA: TGTGCCAGCAGTTTATCGATCGGGACTAGCGTGAGGCATGAGCAGTTCTTC. Amino acids: CASSLSIGTSVRHEQFF.

CDR3 sequence (DNA): TGTGCCAGCAGTTTTGACCGGGACATCCTGAACACCGGGGAGCTGTTTTTT. Translation gives CASSFDRDILNTGELFF. V and J are TRBV27 and TRBJ2-2; possible D gene TRBD1, 6 bases. This CDR3 is built from 17 residues. In germline, CDR1 is MNHEY, CDR2 SMNVEV (reference sequence). The V gene lost 3 bases and the J gene lost 1 base, with 15 bases spanning the gap.

This chain connects TRBV5-1 to TRBJ2-7, with D uncertain. Deletions cut 4 bases from V and 1 base from J, with 12 bases between. CDR1 SGHRS and CDR2 YFSETQ come from the germline V gene. The CDR3 has 14 residues. The CDR3: CASSPRLNSYEQYF. DNA of the CDR3: TGCGCCAGCAGCCCGCGACTCAATTCCTACGAGCAGTACTTC.

As to this clone: Other DNA sequences within the sample encode an identical CDR3. CDR3 in amino acids: CASSLGTGGNTIYF. The CDR3 DNA sequence: TGCGCCAGCAGCTTGGGGACAGGAGGAAACACCATATATTTT. The V and J genes are TRBV5-1 and TRBJ1-3; 7 positions agree with TRBD1. This CDR3 spans 14 amino acids. CDR1 SGHRS and CDR2 YFSETQ come from the germline V gene. V lost 0 bases and J lost 4; bases outside the gene matches: 1.

This chain links TRBV28 with TRBJ2-1; D remains ambiguous. This CDR3 is built from 14 residues. Germline CDR1 is MDHEN and CDR2 is SYDVKM. V lost 2 bases, J lost 3 bases, and 8 bases lay in between. The CDR3 loop is CASSLVSNYNEQFF. CDR3 in DNA: TGTGCCAGCAGTTTAGTATCTAACTACAATGAGCAGTTCTTC.

The chain is built from TRBV18 and TRBJ1-1; 11 positions match TRBD1. V trimming: 3 bases; J trimming: 4 bases; junction bases outside the gene matches: 1. CDR1 KGHSH and CDR2 LQKENI come from the germline V gene. The CDR3 has 14 amino acids. Written as DNA, the CDR3 is TGTGCCAGCTCACCGGGACAGGGGGGCACTGAAGCTTTCTTT. This encodes CASSPGQGGTEAFF.